This TCR beta chain was captured in a study of blood T cell repertoires in COVID-19. Background on the study: Acute and convalescent COVID-19 samples came from the United States, Italy and Spain.

The method was immunoSEQ multiplex PCR; TCRdb's version includes in-frame clones alone and lacks a portion of them. The sample has 110,000 or so clones, around 76% seen once; the top ten hold roughly 19%. Deletions cut 9 bases from V and 0 bases from J, with 14 bases between. The CDR3 runs to 14 residues. Germline V lookup: CDR1 MNHEY, CDR2 SVGAGI. This TCR came from a woman aged 70-85 years with acute or convalescent COVID-19. This sequence joins TRBV6-5 and TRBJ1-1; D remains unclear. Sample: peripheral blood. CDR3 in DNA: TGTGCCAGTTTTTTGAGGCATCTGAACACTGAAGCTTTCTTT. It codes for CASFLRHLNTEAFF.